This T cell receptor (beta chain) is drawn from a study of T cells after posttransplantation cyclophosphamide. Study-level results: Tissue-infiltrating T cells from skin or gut overlapped little with blood T cells. Recipient CMV seropositivity and CMV reactivation strongly tracked TRB clonality. Later post-transplant blood repertoires were often dominated by donor CD8+ memory clones.

A note on this clone: Its target is not known.

Sequencing was performed with immunoSEQ multiplex PCR; in TCRdb, only in-frame clones are kept and a portion is missing. The sample counts 25,000 to 30,000 clones, none seen once; the ten largest own around 3%. Sequenced: PBMCs. This clonotype was sampled from a woman aged 55-70 years in good health, CMV-negative, and a related stem cell transplant donor.

The CDR3 region is CASSGTGLGYGYTF. DNA of the CDR3: TGTGCCAGCAGCGGGACAGGGCTGGGCTATGGCTACACCTTC. This chain connects TRBV9 to TRBJ1-2; 8 bases line up with TRBD1. The J segment lost 4 bases and the V segment lost 3 bases, leaving 5 bases of the junction unmatched. The CDR3 covers 14 residues. Germline values: CDR1 SGDLS, CDR2 YYNGEE.